These 27 T cell receptor beta chains were all obtained from the same sample, sequenced in a study of T-cell memory formation after mild COVID-19. In TCRdb, the 5' RACE reads were re-called with MiXCR into one record per CDR3 protein. The sample carries fewer than 250,000 distinct CDR3 sequences, approximately 15% recorded once. The specimen sequenced was PBMCs or a T cell subset sorted from them (not recorded which). The receptors were gathered from an adult woman who had mild COVID-19 (a few samples of this study predate the infection). Cell type and time point are not known.

This clonotype has at least ten counts. This chain links TRBV3-1 with TRBJ2-2; D gene ambiguous. The ends were cut back, 3 bases at V and 5 bases at J, with 13 bases in the middle. The CDR3 consists of 15 residues. Looked up from germline, CDR1 is LGHDT and CDR2 is YNNKEL (reference sequence). DNA of the CDR3: TGTGCCAGCAGCCAGATGGTTGGGTCAACCGGGGAGCTGTTTTTT. Protein sequence: CASSQMVGSTGELFF.

The table lists this clonotype with many counts. The chain uses TRBV11-2 and TRBJ2-2; unclear D gene. V was shortened by 0 bases and J by 3 bases, with 14 bases between the two germline ends. Germline V CDR1 and CDR2: SGHAT, FQNNGV. The CDR3 has 17 residues. The CDR3, as DNA: TGTGCCAGCAGCTTAGAGAAGGGCAGGATTTACACCGGGGAGCTGTTTTTT. Residues: CASSLEKGRIYTGELFF.

The sample holds a few counts of this clonotype. This chain uses TRBV20-1 with TRBJ2-3; D gene ambiguous. This CDR3 comprises 14 residues. CDR1 and CDR2 (germline): DFQATT, SNEGSKA (reference sequence). V lost 1 base, J lost 2 bases, and 10 bases lay in between. The CDR3 reads CSARVGINTDTQYF. CDR3 bases: TGCAGTGCTAGAGTAGGGATTAACACAGATACGCAGTATTTT.

The rearrangement uses TRBV4-1 and TRBJ1-2; D is perhaps TRBD1 (5 bases). CDR3 length: 15 residues. Trimming stripped 1 base from V and 5 bases from J, with 14 bases between. Germline V gene sequence: CDR1 MGHRA, CDR2 YSYEKL. Here the CDR3 DNA reads TGCGCCAGCAGCCAAGGGGTTGTGGGGGAATATGGCTACACCTTC. Translating gives CASSQGVVGEYGYTF.

The chain recombines TRBV18 with TRBJ2-6; D is unclear. Per germline, CDR1 KGHSH and CDR2 LQKENI. CDR3 size: 19 residues. Trimming pared 1 base from V and 0 bases from J, leaving 16 bases between. CDR3 DNA sequence: TGTGCCAGCTCACCACGTACCGGAGCCCGGACCTCTGGGGCCAACGTCCTGACTTTC. This codes for CASSPRTGARTSGANVLTF.

CDR3 sequence (DNA): TGTGCCAGCAGCTTAGTTTCCGGGACGCCTCATAACTATGGCTACACCTTC. It encodes CASSLVSGTPHNYGYTF. This sequence joins TRBV11-2 and TRBJ1-2; D possibly corresponds to TRBD1 (5 bases). V was trimmed by 1 base and J by 1 base, leaving 16 bases between them. Germline V gene data show CDR1 as SGHAT and CDR2 as FQNNGV. CDR3 length equals 17 residues.

The chain couples TRBV7-2 to TRBJ1-2, with TRBD1 matching 7 bases. Germline V gene sequence: CDR1 SGHTA, CDR2 FQGNSA. This CDR3 is 17 amino acids long. V lost 2 bases, J lost 5 bases, and 14 bases stayed unmatched. This CDR3 reads CASSLTPAQTGPYGYTF. In DNA form, the CDR3 reads TGTGCCAGCAGCTTAACCCCCGCACAGACAGGGCCATATGGCTACACCTTC.

The rearrangement links TRBV13 to TRBJ1-4, with D uncertain. Trimming shortened V by 5 bases and J by 5 bases, and 18 bases separated the two germline ends. In germline, CDR1 is PRHDT, CDR2 FYEKMQ (reference sequence). This CDR3 contains 16 residues. The CDR3 is CASSPSPGYTNEKLFF. The CDR3 DNA is TGTGCCAGCAGCCCCTCCCCGGGATACACGAATGAAAAACTGTTTTTT. Together with reference TRBV13 and TRBJ1-4, the CDR3 gives the full variable domain: AAGVIQSPRHLIKEKRETATLKCYPIPRHDTVYWYQQGPGQDPQFLISFYEKMQSDKGSIPDRFSAQQFSDYHSELNMSSLELGDSALYFCASSPSPGYTNEKLFFGSGTQLSVL.

The count of this clonotype is one. This chain joins TRBV11-3 and TRBJ2-5; no clear D. CDR3 length: 13 amino acids. V lost 4 bases and J 10 bases, leaving 16 bases between the germline ends. Per the germline V gene, CDR1 is SGHNT and CDR2 is YENEEA. Here the CDR3 DNA reads TGTGCCAGCAGCTCAAAACCAGATTCGGACCAGTACTTC. This translates into CASSSKPDSDQYF.

The chain has TRBV5-8 and TRBJ2-5; TRBD2 agrees at 11 bases. The J segment lost 5 bases and the V segment lost 1 base, leaving 7 bases of the junction unmatched. The CDR3 contains 16 residues. Germline loops: CDR1 SGHTS, CDR2 YDEGEE. The CDR3 bases are TGTGCCAGCAGCTTGAACCCGGGACTAGCGGTGGAGACCCAGTACTTC. This sequence encodes CASSLNPGLAVETQYF.

The chain links TRBV27 to TRBJ1-1, with 10 positions matching TRBD1. V gave up 7 bases and J gave up 6 bases; unmatched junction bases: 8. Germline lookup yields CDR1 MNHEY and CDR2 SMNVEV (reference sequence). CDR3 size: 14 residues. The CDR3 loop is CASTSDRGEAEAFF. For the CDR3, the DNA is TGTGCCAGCACTTCGGACAGGGGGGAAGCTGAAGCTTTCTTT.

This clonotype was picked up a small number of times. The V and J genes are TRBV19 and TRBJ1-5; D may be TRBD1 (6 bases). Germline V gives CDR1 LNHDA, CDR2 SQIVND (reference sequence). V was cut by 10 bases and J by 7 bases, with 14 bases left in between. This CDR3 contains 12 residues. CDR3 in amino acids: CATNDGTQPQHF. The CDR3 nucleotides read TGTGCCACAAACGACGGGACACAGCCCCAGCATTTT.

This clonotype was seen at least ten times. This sequence joins TRBV5-1 and TRBJ2-7; D uncertain. The CDR3 sequence is 15 residues long. CDR1 SGHRS and CDR2 YFSETQ come from the germline V gene. Trimming removed 0 bases from V and 0 bases from J, with 10 bases in between. The CDR3 is CASSLVSRSSYEQYF. CDR3 in DNA: TGCGCCAGCAGCTTGGTGTCGCGGAGCTCCTACGAGCAGTACTTC.

The chain is built from TRBV5-1 and TRBJ2-7; 7 positions agree with TRBD1. The CDR3 is 16 residues long. Trimming removed 4 bases from V and 2 bases from J; junction bases left unmatched: 12. CDR1 SGHRS and CDR2 YFSETQ come from the germline V gene. The CDR3 nucleotides read TGCGCCAGCAGCGTAGCCGTTACAGGGGCCGCCTACGAGCAGTACTTC. Its protein is CASSVAVTGAAYEQYF.

J is TRBJ1-5 and V is TRBV19; D gene unclear. The V end lost 4 bases, the J end lost 0 bases, and 10 bases lay between the germline ends. The CDR3 sequence is 15 residues long. Germline assignment: CDR1 LNHDA and CDR2 SQIVND (reference sequence). Written as DNA, the CDR3 is TGTGCCAGTAGTACCCTGGGAGGTAGCAATCAGCCCCAGCATTTT. Translated: CASSTLGGSNQPQHF. The whole variable domain, filled in from reference TRBV19 and TRBJ1-5, reads DGGITQSPKYLFRKEGQNVTLSCEQNLNHDAMYWYRQDPGQGLRLIYYSQIVNDFQKGDIAEGYSVSREKKESFPLTVTSAQKNPTAFYLCASSTLGGSNQPQHFGDGTRLSIL.

The chain employs TRBV12-3 or TRBV12-4 and TRBJ1-5; D not certain. CDR3 size: 16 residues. V shed 2 bases and J shed 0 bases, with 11 bases lying between them. The DNA of the CDR3 is TGTGCCAGCAGTTTAAACGGGAAATATAGCAATCAGCCCCAGCATTTT. Translating gives CASSLNGKYSNQPQHF.

The rearrangement links TRBV24-1 to TRBJ2-1; unclear D gene. V lost 4 bases, J lost 5 bases, and 14 bases lay in between. The CDR3 loop spans 15 amino acids. Germline CDR1 and CDR2: KGHDR and SFDVKD. The CDR3 bases are TGTGCCACCAGTGAGTCGGTAAACCACCACAATGAGCAGTTCTTC. It codes for CATSESVNHHNEQFF.

The genes are TRBV29-1 and TRBJ1-1; maybe TRBD1 (5 bases). The CDR3 has 12 amino acids. The V end lost 1 base, the J end lost 11 bases, and 14 bases lay between the germline ends. Germline-derived CDR1 and CDR2 are SQVTM and ANQGSEA. DNA of the CDR3: TGCAGCGTTGAAGCCCAGGGCCGGATGGCTTTCTTT. Its translation: CSVEAQGRMAFF.

This clonotype was observed a handful of times. The CDR3 bases are TGTGCCAGCAGTTACGGGGTAGCGGGGGGCGGTCGGTACAATGAGCAGTTCTTC. This codes for CASSYGVAGGGRYNEQFF. V usage is TRBV6-6 and J usage is TRBJ2-1, with TRBD2 identical over 10 bases. V dropped 2 bases and J dropped 4; count of bases not matched to a gene: 11. The germline V gene has CDR1 MNHNY and CDR2 SVGAGI (reference sequence). This CDR3 has 18 residues.

The table lists this clonotype with a few counts. J is TRBJ1-6 and V is TRBV20-1, with D perhaps matching TRBD1 (6 bases). The germline V and J ends were trimmed by 3 bases and 6 bases, with 12 bases remaining between them. The CDR3 spans 14 residues. Germline loops: CDR1 DFQATT, CDR2 SNEGSKA (reference sequence). The CDR3 DNA reads TGCAGTGCTAGTGTGGTAGGGGGTAATTCACCCCTCCACTTT. Its translation: CSASVVGGNSPLHF.

This clonotype was picked up a small number of times. The genes are TRBV5-5 and TRBJ2-1, with a tentative D call TRBD2 (6 bases). This CDR3 is built from 16 residues. Germline V gene data show CDR1 as SGHKS and CDR2 as YYEKEE (reference sequence). Trimming left V 3 bases short and J 7 bases short, with 20 bases between. CDR3 amino acids: CASSWRVGGKGNEQFF. The CDR3 DNA reads TGTGCCAGCAGCTGGAGGGTTGGGGGAAAGGGAAATGAGCAGTTCTTC.

In its sample, this clonotype was seen many times. The chain joins TRBV24-1 to TRBJ2-1; 8 nucleotides line up with TRBD1. The CDR3 contains 13 residues. V shed 4 bases and J 11 bases; nucleotides not matched to a gene: 6. Germline V lookup: CDR1 KGHDR, CDR2 SFDVKD. The CDR3 nucleotides are TGTGCCACCAGTGAGGCGGGACAGGAGAAGCAGTTCTTC. It codes for CATSEAGQEKQFF.

The genes are TRBV24-1 and TRBJ2-7; D unclear. The germline V gene encodes CDR1 KGHDR and CDR2 SFDVKD. V shed 4 bases and J shed 3 bases, with 15 bases lying between them. The CDR3 runs to 15 residues. CDR3 protein: CATSDPARPDYEQYF. The CDR3 DNA reads as TGTGCCACCAGTGACCCCGCTCGGCCCGACTACGAGCAGTACTTC.

This clonotype showed up just a few times. The V and J genes are TRBV24-1 and TRBJ2-1, with D perhaps being TRBD1 or TRBD2 (5 bases each). V was trimmed by 7 bases and J by 5 bases, leaving 11 bases between them. The CDR3 has 13 residues. Germline CDR1 is KGHDR and CDR2 is SFDVKD. CDR3 sequence reads: CATSRDGNNEQFF. For the CDR3, the DNA is TGTGCCACCAGCCGGGACGGGAACAATGAGCAGTTCTTC.

This sequence joins TRBV6-2 or TRBV6-3 and TRBJ2-7, with TRBD2 matching over 8 bases. CDR1 is MNHEY, CDR2 SVGEGT, per germline. V lost 5 bases to trimming and J lost 4 bases; unmatched junction nucleotides: 7. The CDR3 totals 14 residues. The CDR3 loop is CASSPQRGTYEQYF. The CDR3 bases are TGTGCCAGCAGTCCCCAGCGGGGGACATACGAGCAGTACTTC.

The genes are TRBV30 and TRBJ2-3; D unresolved. The CDR3 covers 11 residues. V lost 2 bases and J lost 7, with 7 bases in between. The germline gives CDR1 GTSNPN, CDR2 SVGIG (reference sequence). CDR3 nucleotide sequence: TGTGCCTGGAGTAATATGAATACGCAGTATTTT. This sequence encodes CAWSNMNTQYF.

The chain uses TRBV7-8 and TRBJ1-2; 9 nucleotides match TRBD1. Germline lookup yields CDR1 SGHVS and CDR2 FQNEAQ. V lost 4 bases to trimming and J lost 2 bases; unmatched junction nucleotides: 5. CDR3 length: 15 amino acids. The CDR3 coding sequence is TGTGCCAGCAGCTACGGACAGGGGATAAACTATGGCTACACCTTC. Translated, it gives CASSYGQGINYGYTF.